This TCR beta chain comes out of a study of blood T cell repertoires in COVID-19. By share of the sample, this clone is medium-sized. TCRdb keeps only in-frame clones here, not all; method: immunoSEQ multiplex PCR. Here the sample spans approximately 75,000 clones, roughly 86% being singletons. CDR1 is SGHDT and CDR2 is YYEEEE in the germline V gene. V lost 2 bases and J 0 bases, leaving 9 bases between the germline ends. This CDR3 spans 14 amino acids. The V call is TRBV5-6, the J call TRBJ2-7, with unresolved D. Specimen: peripheral blood. This TCR came from a man aged 50 to 59 with acute or convalescent COVID-19. DNA of the CDR3: TGTGCCAGCAGCTTCGAGGTGGCCTCCTACGAGCAGTACTTC. Its translation: CASSFEVASYEQYF.